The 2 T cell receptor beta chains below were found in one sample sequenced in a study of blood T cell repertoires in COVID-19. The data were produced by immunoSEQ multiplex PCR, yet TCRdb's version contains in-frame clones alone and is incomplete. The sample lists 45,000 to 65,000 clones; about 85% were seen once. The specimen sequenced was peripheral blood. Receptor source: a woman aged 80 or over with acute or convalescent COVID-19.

This CDR3 reads CASSEGTSGVSHNEQFF. In DNA form, the CDR3 reads TGTGCCAGCAGCGAAGGAACTAGCGGGGTCTCTCACAATGAGCAGTTCTTC. The chain employs TRBV4-2 and TRBJ2-1; 10 nucleotides match TRBD2. The CDR3 has 17 residues. CDR1 is LGHNA, CDR2 YNFKEQ, per germline. V was pared by 5 bases and J by 5 bases, with 12 bases of the junction left unmatched.

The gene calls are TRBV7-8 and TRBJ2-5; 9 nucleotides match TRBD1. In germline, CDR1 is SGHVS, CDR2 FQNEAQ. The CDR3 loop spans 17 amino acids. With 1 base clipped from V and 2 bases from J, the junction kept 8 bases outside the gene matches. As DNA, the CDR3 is TGTGCCAGCAGCTTAGTCAGACAGGGGGGACAACAAGAGACCCAGTACTTC. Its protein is CASSLVRQGGQQETQYF. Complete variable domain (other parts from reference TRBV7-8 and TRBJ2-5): GAGVSQSPRYKVAKRGQDVALRCDPISGHVSLFWYQQALGQGPEFLTYFQNEAQLDKSGLPSDRFFAERPEGSVSTLKIQRTQQEDSAVYLCASSLVRQGGQQETQYFGPGTRLLVL.